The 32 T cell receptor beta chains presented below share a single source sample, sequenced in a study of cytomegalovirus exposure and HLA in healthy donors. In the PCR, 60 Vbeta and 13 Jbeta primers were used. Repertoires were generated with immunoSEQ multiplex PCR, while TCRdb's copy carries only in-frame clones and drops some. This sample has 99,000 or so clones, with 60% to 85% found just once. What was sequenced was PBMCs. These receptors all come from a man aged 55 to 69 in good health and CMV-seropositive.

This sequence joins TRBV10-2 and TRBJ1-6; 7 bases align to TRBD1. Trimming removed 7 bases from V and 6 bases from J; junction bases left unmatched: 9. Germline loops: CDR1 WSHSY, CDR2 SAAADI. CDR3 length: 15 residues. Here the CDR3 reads CASTLGPGGNSPLHF. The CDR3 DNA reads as TGCGCCAGCACCTTAGGCCCAGGGGGTAATTCACCCCTCCACTTT.

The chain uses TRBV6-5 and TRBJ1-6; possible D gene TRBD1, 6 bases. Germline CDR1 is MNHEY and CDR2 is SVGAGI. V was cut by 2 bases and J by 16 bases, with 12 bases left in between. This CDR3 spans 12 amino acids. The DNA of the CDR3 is TGTGCCAGCAGTTACAGTCTGGGGGCACTCCACTTT. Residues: CASSYSLGALHF.

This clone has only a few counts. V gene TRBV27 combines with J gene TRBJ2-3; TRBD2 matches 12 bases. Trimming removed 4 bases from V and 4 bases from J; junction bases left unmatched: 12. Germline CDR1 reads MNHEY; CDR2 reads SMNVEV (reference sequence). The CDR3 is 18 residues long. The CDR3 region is CASSWGRRLAGGPDTQYF. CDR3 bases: TGTGCCAGCAGTTGGGGTAGGAGGCTAGCGGGGGGGCCAGATACGCAGTATTTT.

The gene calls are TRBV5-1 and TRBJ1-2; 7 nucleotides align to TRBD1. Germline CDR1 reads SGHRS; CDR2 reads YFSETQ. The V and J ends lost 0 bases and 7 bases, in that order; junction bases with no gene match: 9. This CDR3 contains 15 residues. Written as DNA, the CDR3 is TGCGCCAGCAGCTTGGTTCCAGGGGGACAACTTGGCTACACCTTC. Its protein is CASSLVPGGQLGYTF.

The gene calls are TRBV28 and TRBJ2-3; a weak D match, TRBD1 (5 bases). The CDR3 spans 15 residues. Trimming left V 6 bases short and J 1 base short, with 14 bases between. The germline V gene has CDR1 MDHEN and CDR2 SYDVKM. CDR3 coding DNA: TGTGCCAGCAGAGGGCCAGGGAAGGGCACAGATACGCAGTATTTT. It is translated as CASRGPGKGTDTQYF. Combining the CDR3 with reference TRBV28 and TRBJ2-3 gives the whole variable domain DVKVTQSSRYLVKRTGEKVFLECVQDMDHENMFWYRQDPGLGLRLIYFSYDVKMKEKGDIPEGYSVSREKKERFSLILESASTNQTSMYLCASRGPGKGTDTQYFGPGTRLTVL.

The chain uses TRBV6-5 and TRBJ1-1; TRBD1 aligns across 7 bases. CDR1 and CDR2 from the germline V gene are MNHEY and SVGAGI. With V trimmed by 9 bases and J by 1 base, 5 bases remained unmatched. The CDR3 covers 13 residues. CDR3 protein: CASKGQPNTEAFF. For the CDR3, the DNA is TGTGCCAGTAAGGGACAGCCGAACACTGAAGCTTTCTTT.

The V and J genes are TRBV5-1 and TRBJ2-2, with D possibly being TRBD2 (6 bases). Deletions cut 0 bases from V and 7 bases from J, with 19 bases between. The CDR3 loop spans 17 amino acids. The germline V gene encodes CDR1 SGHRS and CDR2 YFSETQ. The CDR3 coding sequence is TGCGCCAGCAGCTTGGGAAGGCCTCCAAGGGGAGGCGGGGAGCTGTTTTTT. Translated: CASSLGRPPRGGGELFF.

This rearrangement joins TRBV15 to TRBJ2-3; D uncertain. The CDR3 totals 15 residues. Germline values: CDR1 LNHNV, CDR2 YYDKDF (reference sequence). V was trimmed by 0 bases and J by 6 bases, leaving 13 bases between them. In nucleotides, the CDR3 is TGTGCCACCAGCAGAGATACGTCTGAGGTCGATACGCAGTATTTT. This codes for CATSRDTSEVDTQYF.

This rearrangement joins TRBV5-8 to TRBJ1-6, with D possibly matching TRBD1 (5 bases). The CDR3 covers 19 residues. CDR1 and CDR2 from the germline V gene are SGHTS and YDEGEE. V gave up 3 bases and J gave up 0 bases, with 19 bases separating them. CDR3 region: CASSSRGGFWSSYNSPLHF. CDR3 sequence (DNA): TGTGCCAGCAGCTCGCGGGGGGGTTTTTGGAGCTCCTATAATTCACCCCTCCACTTT.

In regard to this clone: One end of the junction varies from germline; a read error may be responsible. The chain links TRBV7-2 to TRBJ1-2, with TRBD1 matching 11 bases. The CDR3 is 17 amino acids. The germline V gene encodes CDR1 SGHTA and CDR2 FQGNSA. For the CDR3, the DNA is TGTGCCAGCGGCTTGCCCGGGACAGGGGGGATAGTAGGTGGCTACACCTTC. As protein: CASGLPGTGGIVGGYTF.

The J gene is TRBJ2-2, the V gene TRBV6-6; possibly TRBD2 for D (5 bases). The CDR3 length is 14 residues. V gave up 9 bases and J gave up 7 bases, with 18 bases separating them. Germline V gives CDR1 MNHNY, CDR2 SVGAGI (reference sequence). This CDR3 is CASNEMRVRGELFF. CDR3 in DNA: TGTGCCAGTAACGAGATGCGGGTCCGCGGGGAGCTGTTTTTT.

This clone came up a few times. The CDR3 spells CAISDLAGSYNEQFF. CDR3 nucleotides: TGTGCCATCAGTGACCTAGCGGGTTCCTACAATGAGCAGTTCTTC. The chain employs TRBV10-3 and TRBJ2-1, with 8 nucleotides matching TRBD2. The CDR3 spans 15 residues. Germline V lookup: CDR1 ENHRY, CDR2 SYGVKD. The ends lost 3 bases at V and 1 base at J; junction bases unmatched: 2.

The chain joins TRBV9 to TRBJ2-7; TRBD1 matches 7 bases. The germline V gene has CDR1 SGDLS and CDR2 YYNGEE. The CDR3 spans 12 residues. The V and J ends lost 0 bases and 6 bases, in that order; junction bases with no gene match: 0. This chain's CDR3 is CASSVGQGEQYF. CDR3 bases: TGTGCCAGCAGCGTAGGACAGGGCGAGCAGTACTTC.

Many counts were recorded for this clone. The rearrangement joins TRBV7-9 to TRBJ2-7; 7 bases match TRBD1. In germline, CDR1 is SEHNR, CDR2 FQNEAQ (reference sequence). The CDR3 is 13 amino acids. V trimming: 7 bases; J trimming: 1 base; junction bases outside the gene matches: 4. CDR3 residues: CASKSGQSYEQYF. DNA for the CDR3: TGTGCCAGCAAGTCGGGACAGTCCTACGAGCAGTACTTC.

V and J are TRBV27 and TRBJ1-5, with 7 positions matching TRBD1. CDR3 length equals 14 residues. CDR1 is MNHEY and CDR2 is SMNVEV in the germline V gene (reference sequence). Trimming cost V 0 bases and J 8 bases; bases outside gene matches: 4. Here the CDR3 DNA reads TGTGCCAGCAGTTTATCGCGAGGGGGCGAGCCCCAGCATTTT. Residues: CASSLSRGGEPQHF.

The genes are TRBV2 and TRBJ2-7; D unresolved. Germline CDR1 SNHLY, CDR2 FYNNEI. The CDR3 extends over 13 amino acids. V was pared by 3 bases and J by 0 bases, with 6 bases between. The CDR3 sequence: CASSDPVSYEQYF. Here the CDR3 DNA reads TGTGCCAGCAGTGACCCAGTCTCCTACGAGCAGTACTTC.

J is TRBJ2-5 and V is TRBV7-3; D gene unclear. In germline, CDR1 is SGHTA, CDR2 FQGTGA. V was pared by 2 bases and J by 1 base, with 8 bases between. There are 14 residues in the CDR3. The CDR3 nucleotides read TGTGCCAGCAGCTTATGGGCAGGCCAAGAGACCCAGTACTTC. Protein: CASSLWAGQETQYF.

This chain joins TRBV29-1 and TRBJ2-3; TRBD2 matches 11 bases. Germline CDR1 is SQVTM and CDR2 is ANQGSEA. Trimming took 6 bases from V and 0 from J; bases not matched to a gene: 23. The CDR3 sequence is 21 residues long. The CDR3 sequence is CSVETIPGTSGVDTSTDTQYF. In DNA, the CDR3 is TGCAGCGTAGAAACAATTCCCGGGACTAGCGGAGTTGATACTAGCACAGATACGCAGTATTTT.

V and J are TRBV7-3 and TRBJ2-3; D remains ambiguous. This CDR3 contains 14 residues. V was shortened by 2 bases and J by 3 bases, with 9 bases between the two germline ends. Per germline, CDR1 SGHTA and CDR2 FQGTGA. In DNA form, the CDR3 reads TGTGCCAGCAGCTTATCCCAGTCGACAGATACGCAGTATTTT. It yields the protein CASSLSQSTDTQYF.

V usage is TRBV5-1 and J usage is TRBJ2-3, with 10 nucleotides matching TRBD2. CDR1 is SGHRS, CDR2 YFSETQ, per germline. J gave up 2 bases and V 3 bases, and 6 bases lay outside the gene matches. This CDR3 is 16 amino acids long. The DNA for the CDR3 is TGCGCCAGCAGCTCGCTCACTAGCGGGGCCACAGATACGCAGTATTTT. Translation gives CASSSLTSGATDTQYF.

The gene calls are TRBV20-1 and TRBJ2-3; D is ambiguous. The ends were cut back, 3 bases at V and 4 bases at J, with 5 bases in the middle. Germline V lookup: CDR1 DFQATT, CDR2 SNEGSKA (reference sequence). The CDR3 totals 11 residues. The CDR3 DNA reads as TGCAGTGCTAGCCCCGCAGATACGCAGTATTTT. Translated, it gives CSASPADTQYF.

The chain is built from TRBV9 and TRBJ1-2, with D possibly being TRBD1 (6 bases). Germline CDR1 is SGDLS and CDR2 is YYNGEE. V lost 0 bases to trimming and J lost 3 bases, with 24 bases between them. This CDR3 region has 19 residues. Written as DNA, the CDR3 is TGTGCCAGCAGCGTAGGGGTGAGGGGGTCCTACAGCCCTGACTATGGCTACACCTTC. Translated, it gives CASSVGVRGSYSPDYGYTF.

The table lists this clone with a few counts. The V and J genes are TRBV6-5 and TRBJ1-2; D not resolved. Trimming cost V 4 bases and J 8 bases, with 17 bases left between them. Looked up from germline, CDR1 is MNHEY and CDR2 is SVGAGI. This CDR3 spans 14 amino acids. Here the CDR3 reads CASSSDGATWGYTF. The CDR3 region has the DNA TGTGCCAGCAGTTCCGACGGAGCCACCTGGGGCTACACCTTC.

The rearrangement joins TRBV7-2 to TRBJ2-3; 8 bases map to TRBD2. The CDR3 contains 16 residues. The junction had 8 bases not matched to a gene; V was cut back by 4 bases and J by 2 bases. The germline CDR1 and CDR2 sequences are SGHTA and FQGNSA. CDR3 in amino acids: CASSSLPGGATDTQYF. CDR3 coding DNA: TGTGCCAGCAGCTCCCTCCCCGGGGGGGCCACAGATACGCAGTATTTT. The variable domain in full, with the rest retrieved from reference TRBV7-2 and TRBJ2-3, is GAGVSQSPSNKVTEKGKDVELRCDPISGHTALYWYRQSLGQGLEFLIYFQGNSAPDKSGLPSDRFSAERTGGSVSTLTIQRTQQEDSAVYLCASSSLPGGATDTQYFGPGTRLTVL.

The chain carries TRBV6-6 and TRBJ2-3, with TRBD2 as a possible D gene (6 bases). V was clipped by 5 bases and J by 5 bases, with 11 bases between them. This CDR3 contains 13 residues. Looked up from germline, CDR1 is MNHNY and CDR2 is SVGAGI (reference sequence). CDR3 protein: CASSIGGEDTQYF. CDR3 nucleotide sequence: TGTGCCAGCAGTATCGGAGGGGAAGATACGCAGTATTTT.

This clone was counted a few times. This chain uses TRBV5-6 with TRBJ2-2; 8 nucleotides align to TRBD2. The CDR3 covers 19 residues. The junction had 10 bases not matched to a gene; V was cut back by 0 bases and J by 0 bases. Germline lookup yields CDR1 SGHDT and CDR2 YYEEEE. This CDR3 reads CASSLARQTSGTNTGELFF. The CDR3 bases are TGTGCCAGCAGCTTGGCCCGCCAAACTAGCGGTACGAACACCGGGGAGCTGTTTTTT.

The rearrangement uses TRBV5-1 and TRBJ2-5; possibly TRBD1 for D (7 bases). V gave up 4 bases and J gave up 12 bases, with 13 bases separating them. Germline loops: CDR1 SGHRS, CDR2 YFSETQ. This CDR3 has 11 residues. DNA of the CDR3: TGCGCCAGCAGCGCAGACAGGGAGGAGTACTTC. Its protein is CASSADREEYF.

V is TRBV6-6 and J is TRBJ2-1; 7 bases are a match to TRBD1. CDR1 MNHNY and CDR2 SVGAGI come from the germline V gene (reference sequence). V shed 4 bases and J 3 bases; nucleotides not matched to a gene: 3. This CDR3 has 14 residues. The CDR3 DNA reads TGTGCCAGCAGTTCGGCAGGGGGCTACAATGAGCAGTTCTTC. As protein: CASSSAGGYNEQFF.

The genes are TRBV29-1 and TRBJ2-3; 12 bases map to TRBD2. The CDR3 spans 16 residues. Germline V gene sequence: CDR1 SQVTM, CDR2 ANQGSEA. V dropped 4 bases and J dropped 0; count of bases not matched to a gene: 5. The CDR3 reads CSVASSGGGSTDTQYF. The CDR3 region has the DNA TGCAGCGTTGCATCTAGCGGGGGGGGCAGCACAGATACGCAGTATTTT.

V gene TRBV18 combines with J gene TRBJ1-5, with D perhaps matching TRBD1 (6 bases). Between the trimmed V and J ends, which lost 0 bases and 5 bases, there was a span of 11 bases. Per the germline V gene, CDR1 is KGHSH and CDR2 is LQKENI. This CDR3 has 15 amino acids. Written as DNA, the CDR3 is TGTGCCAGCTCACCACCGGGGGGGGCTGATCAGCCCCAGCATTTT. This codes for CASSPPGGADQPQHF.

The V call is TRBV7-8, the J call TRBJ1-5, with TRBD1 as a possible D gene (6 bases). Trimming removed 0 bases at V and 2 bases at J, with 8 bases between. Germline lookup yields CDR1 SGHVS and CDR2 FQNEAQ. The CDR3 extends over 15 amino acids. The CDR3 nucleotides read TGTGCCAGCAGCTTAGCCGGGACACGCAATCAGCCCCAGCATTTT. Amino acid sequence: CASSLAGTRNQPQHF.

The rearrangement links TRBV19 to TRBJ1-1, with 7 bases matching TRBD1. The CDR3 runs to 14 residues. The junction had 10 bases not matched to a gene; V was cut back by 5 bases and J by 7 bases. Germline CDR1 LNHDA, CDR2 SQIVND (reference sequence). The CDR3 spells CASSVETGPGEAFF. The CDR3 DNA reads TGTGCCAGTAGTGTGGAGACAGGGCCGGGTGAAGCTTTCTTT.